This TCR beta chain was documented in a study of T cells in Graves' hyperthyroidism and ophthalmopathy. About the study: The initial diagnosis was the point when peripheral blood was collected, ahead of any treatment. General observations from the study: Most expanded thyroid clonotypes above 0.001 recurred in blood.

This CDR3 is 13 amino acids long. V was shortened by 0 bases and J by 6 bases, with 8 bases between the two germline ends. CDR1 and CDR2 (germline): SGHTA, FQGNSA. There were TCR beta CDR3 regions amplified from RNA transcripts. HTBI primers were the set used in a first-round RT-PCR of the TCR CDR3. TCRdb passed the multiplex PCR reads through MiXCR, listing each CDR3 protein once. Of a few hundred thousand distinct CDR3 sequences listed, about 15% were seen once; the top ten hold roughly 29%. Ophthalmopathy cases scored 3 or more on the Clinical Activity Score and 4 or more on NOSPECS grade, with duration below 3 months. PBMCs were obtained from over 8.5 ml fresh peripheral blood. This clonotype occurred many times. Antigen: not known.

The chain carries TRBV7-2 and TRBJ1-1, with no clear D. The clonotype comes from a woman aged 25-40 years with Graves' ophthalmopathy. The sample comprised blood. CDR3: CASSLAPISEAFF. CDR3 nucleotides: TGTGCCAGCAGCTTAGCCCCTATCTCTGAAGCTTTCTTT.